These 21 T cell receptor beta chains share one sample of origin, sequenced in a study of blood T cell repertoires in COVID-19. Using immunoSEQ multiplex PCR, the repertoire was profiled, and TCRdb retains in-frame clones only, with some absent. Seen here are 60,000 or so clones, more than 70% observed once, and the top ten hold roughly 7%. Sequencing was performed on peripheral blood. These receptors all come from a man aged 55 to 70 with acute or convalescent COVID-19.

The J gene is TRBJ2-3, the V gene TRBV6-5; the D gene is possibly TRBD2 (6 bases). The CDR3 runs 14 residues. Trimming shortened V by 2 bases and J by 5 bases, and 11 bases separated the two germline ends. The V gene's germline CDR1 is MNHEY and CDR2 SVGAGI. DNA of the CDR3: TGTGCCAGCAGTTACGCCGGGGGAGGAGATACGCAGTATTTT. Translation: CASSYAGGGDTQYF.

This chain connects TRBV10-3 to TRBJ1-1, with D possibly being TRBD1 (6 bases). The V end was cut by 3 bases, the J end by 11 bases, with 16 bases between. The CDR3 has 13 amino acids. The germline gives CDR1 ENHRY, CDR2 SYGVKD. Here the CDR3 DNA reads TGTGCCATCAGTGACATCAGACAGGATGGGGCTTTCTTT. It specifies CAISDIRQDGAFF.

The rearrangement links TRBV4-3 to TRBJ1-3, with TRBD1 matching 7 bases. The CDR3 sequence is 18 residues long. V shed 0 bases and J 2 bases; nucleotides not matched to a gene: 10. Looked up from germline, CDR1 is LGHNA and CDR2 is YSLEER. The CDR3: CASSQDFGTADTGNTIYF. DNA of the CDR3: TGCGCCAGCAGCCAAGATTTCGGGACAGCAGATACTGGAAACACCATATATTTT.

V is TRBV3-1 (or the pseudogene TRBV3-2) and J is TRBJ1-4; D is undetermined. The CDR3 is made up of 14 amino acids. The V gene lost 4 bases and the J gene lost 8 bases, with 14 bases spanning the gap. Germline-derived CDR1 and CDR2 are LGHDT and YNNKEL (reference sequence). CDR3 nucleotides: TGTGCCAGCAGCCTGGACTTAAGGGTGGAAAAACTGTTTTTT. It yields the protein CASSLDLRVEKLFF.

In this sample, this clone turned up a few times. The chain has TRBV2 and TRBJ2-1, with 7 positions matching TRBD2. V trimming: 7 bases; J trimming: 5 bases; junction bases outside the gene matches: 17. The germline CDR1 and CDR2 sequences are SNHLY and FYNNEI. This CDR3 is 17 amino acids long. The DNA of the CDR3 is TGTGCCAGCACCAAAGAGCGAGTACTCGGGACTAACAATGAGCAGTTCTTC. As protein: CASTKERVLGTNNEQFF.

The chain couples TRBV6-6 to TRBJ2-4; 14 bases match TRBD2. The germline V gene has CDR1 MNHNY and CDR2 SVGAGI (reference sequence). CDR3 length: 17 residues. Trimming at V came to 5 bases and at J to 2 bases, leaving 5 bases not matched to a gene. Here the CDR3 DNA reads TGTGCCAGCAGTCAGGGACTAGCGGGGGATCCCAAAAACATTCAGTACTTC. Translated, it gives CASSQGLAGDPKNIQYF.

The genes are TRBV3-1 (or the pseudogene TRBV3-2) and TRBJ2-5, with D tentatively TRBD2 (5 bases). This CDR3 contains 14 residues. Trimming took off 3 bases at V and 4 bases at J, with 12 bases between the two ends. The germline gives CDR1 LGHDT, CDR2 YNNKEL (reference sequence). The DNA of the CDR3 is TGTGCCAGCAGCCACCCCGTAGCGCGAGAGACCCAGTACTTC. It encodes CASSHPVARETQYF.

This clone has just one count. The J gene is TRBJ2-3, the V gene TRBV10-1; 11 bases are shared with TRBD2. The CDR3 sequence is 16 residues long. V was pared by 4 bases and J by 3 bases, with 6 bases of the junction left unmatched. Germline V gene lookup returns CDR1 WNHNN and CDR2 SYGVQD (reference sequence). This chain's CDR3 is CASSGLAGGHTDTQYF. Written as DNA, the CDR3 is TGCGCCAGCAGTGGTCTAGCGGGGGGACATACAGATACGCAGTATTTT.

This clone appeared once. J is TRBJ2-1 and V is TRBV10-2; D gene uncertain. Trimming stripped 7 bases from V and 0 bases from J, with 4 bases between. The CDR3 runs 12 residues. CDR1 is WSHSY, CDR2 SAAADI, per germline. This CDR3 is CASTSSYNEQFF. CDR3 sequence (DNA): TGCGCCAGCACCTCCTCCTACAATGAGCAGTTCTTC.

The chain employs TRBV11-2 and TRBJ2-7, with D perhaps TRBD2 (6 bases). V gave up 2 bases and J gave up 2 bases, with 19 bases separating them. The CDR3 is made up of 17 amino acids. Germline-derived CDR1 and CDR2 are SGHAT and FQNNGV. CDR3: CASSLFAPGSNPYEQYF. DNA for the CDR3: TGTGCCAGCAGCTTATTCGCCCCCGGGAGTAACCCCTACGAGCAGTACTTC.

The chain recombines TRBV3-1 (or the pseudogene TRBV3-2) with TRBJ2-6; TRBD1 agrees at 9 bases. The germline gives CDR1 LGHDT, CDR2 YNNKEL (reference sequence). The ends lost 4 bases at V and 0 bases at J; junction bases unmatched: 4. This CDR3 comprises 17 residues. CDR3 residues: CASSLGQGFSGANVLTF. CDR3 DNA: TGTGCCAGCAGCCTGGGACAGGGCTTCTCTGGGGCCAACGTCCTGACTTTC.

CDR3 protein: CASLQGLSPGNTIYF. CDR3 DNA: TGTGCCAGCCTCCAGGGGCTTTCTCCTGGAAACACCATATATTTT. The V and J genes are TRBV19 and TRBJ1-3; maybe TRBD1 (6 bases). Trimming stripped 9 bases from V and 2 bases from J, with 17 bases between. Germline CDR1 reads LNHDA; CDR2 reads SQIVND (reference sequence). The CDR3 loop spans 15 amino acids.

The genes are TRBV27 and TRBJ1-2; 10 bases fit TRBD1. CDR3 size: 15 residues. Germline CDR1 is MNHEY and CDR2 is SMNVEV (reference sequence). V lost 2 bases, J lost 8 bases, and 8 bases stayed unmatched. The CDR3 sequence is CASSLLGGQGTGYTF. CDR3 bases: TGTGCCAGCAGTTTACTGGGGGGACAGGGGACCGGCTACACCTTC.

The rearrangement links TRBV6-2 or TRBV6-3 to TRBJ1-2; TRBD1 matches 8 bases. Losses at the gene ends were 2 bases for V and 7 bases for J; bases not matched to a gene: 9. There are 15 residues in the CDR3. CDR1 and CDR2 (germline): MNHEY, SVGEGT. CDR3 nucleotides: TGTGCCAGCAGTTACGGAGCAGGGGGCCCAATTGGCTACACCTTC. Encoded protein: CASSYGAGGPIGYTF.

This chain joins TRBV6-5 and TRBJ1-4; 9 positions match TRBD1. CDR3 length equals 14 residues. V was clipped by 6 bases and J by 7 bases; unmatched bases: 6. Germline V lookup: CDR1 MNHEY, CDR2 SVGAGI. CDR3 in DNA: TGTGCCAGCAGATCCGGGACAGGGCTTGAAAAACTGTTTTTT. It yields the protein CASRSGTGLEKLFF.

This chain joins TRBV9 and TRBJ2-7; 10 bases line up with TRBD2. Germline CDR1 reads SGDLS; CDR2 reads YYNGEE. V lost 4 bases, J lost 0 bases, and 4 bases stayed unmatched. The CDR3 consists of 15 residues. The CDR3 loop is CASSTSGGASYEQYF. Here the CDR3 DNA reads TGTGCCAGCAGCACCAGCGGGGGGGCCTCCTACGAGCAGTACTTC.

This chain's CDR3 is CASSLGTSLGTGELFF. The DNA for the CDR3 is TGTGCCAGCAGCCTCGGGACTAGCTTGGGGACCGGGGAGCTGTTTTTT. The chain joins TRBV7-8 to TRBJ2-2; 9 bases agree with TRBD2. The V segment lost 5 bases and the J segment 5 bases; nucleotides outside the gene matches: 9. The germline V gene has CDR1 SGHVS and CDR2 FQNEAQ. CDR3 length equals 16 residues.

J is TRBJ2-1 and V is TRBV3-1 (or the pseudogene TRBV3-2); 9 bases map to TRBD2. The CDR3 consists of 14 residues. Germline values: CDR1 LGHDT, CDR2 YNNKEL (reference sequence). Trimming took 1 base from V and 8 from J; bases not matched to a gene: 3. The CDR3 loop reads CASSQAAGGHEQFF. In nucleotides, the CDR3 is TGTGCCAGCAGCCAAGCCGCGGGGGGGCATGAGCAGTTCTTC.

The rearrangement links TRBV9 to TRBJ2-1, with 7 bases fitting TRBD2. V dropped 3 bases and J dropped 0; count of bases not matched to a gene: 6. The CDR3 contains 16 residues. CDR1 is SGDLS, CDR2 YYNGEE, per germline. The CDR3 loop is CASSGSGASSYNEQFF. CDR3 coding DNA: TGTGCCAGCAGCGGGAGCGGGGCGAGCTCCTACAATGAGCAGTTCTTC.

The chain has TRBV30 and TRBJ2-3; 12 nucleotides align to TRBD2. This CDR3 spans 15 amino acids. V dropped 5 bases and J dropped 2; count of bases not matched to a gene: 5. Germline V gene data show CDR1 as GTSNPN and CDR2 as SVGIG (reference sequence). The CDR3: CAWSSGGAYTDTQYF. The CDR3 region has the DNA TGTGCCTGGTCTAGCGGGGGGGCGTACACAGATACGCAGTATTTT.

The CDR3 region has the DNA TGCGCCAGCAGCAGGGGTGAGGATGAGCAGTTCTTC. Encoded protein: CASSRGEDEQFF. The rearrangement uses TRBV10-2 and TRBJ2-1; TRBD1 might be the D (6 bases). The CDR3 length is 12 residues. The germline gives CDR1 WSHSY, CDR2 SAAADI. V gave up 6 bases and J gave up 8 bases, with 11 bases separating them.